This TCR beta chain was found in a study of T cells in Graves' hyperthyroidism and ophthalmopathy. RNA transcripts yielded amplified TCR beta CDR3 regions. With the HTBI primer set, the TCR CDR3 went through a first round of RT-PCR. TCRdb called the multiplex PCR reads again in MiXCR, with one record for every CDR3 protein. This table holds approximately 530,000 distinct CDR3 sequences, 20% found once. This clonotype was detected ten times or more. Its antigen remains unknown. This CDR3 contains 13 residues. Looked up from germline, CDR1 is KGHSH and CDR2 is LQKENI. Trimming stripped 3 bases from V and 7 bases from J, with 10 bases between. Study-level findings and limits: Researchers found most expanded thyroid clonotypes above 0.001 in blood as well. By a 13 V-J model, ophthalmopathy was set apart from stable hyperthyroidism.

Investigators excluded patients with uncontrolled infection, other autoimmune disease, pregnancy or lactation. The PBMCs had their origin in roughly 9.4 ml of fresh peripheral blood. Sequenced input: blood. The origin of this receptor is a man between 40 and 49 years old with Graves' ophthalmopathy. This chain links TRBV18 with TRBJ2-1; D unclear. CDR3 loop: CASSPMRQNEQFF. CDR3 DNA sequence: TGTGCCAGCTCACCCATGCGCCAAAATGAGCAGTTCTTC.